The 28 T cell receptor beta chains given below trace back to one sample, sequenced in a study of blood T cell repertoires in COVID-19. Here immunoSEQ multiplex PCR was the method, and the copy in TCRdb shows in-frame clones only, minus some. The table records hundreds of thousands of clones, more than 75% of them present only once. Input material: peripheral blood. The receptors here all came from a man aged 50 to 59 with acute or convalescent COVID-19.

The chain has TRBV5-1 and TRBJ1-2; 9 nucleotides agree with TRBD1. This CDR3 is built from 14 residues. V lost 4 bases and J lost 6; bases outside the gene matches: 7. Germline CDR1 is SGHRS and CDR2 is YFSETQ. The CDR3 loop is CASSDPGQGNGYTF. In nucleotides, the CDR3 is TGCGCCAGCAGCGATCCGGGACAGGGAAATGGCTACACCTTC.

The CDR3 is CASSRGQRGKWPDTQYF. The CDR3 DNA sequence: TGTGCCAGTAGTAGGGGGCAGCGGGGGAAATGGCCAGATACGCAGTATTTT. V and J are TRBV19 and TRBJ2-3; 8 bases fit TRBD2. V was clipped by 4 bases and J by 4 bases; unmatched bases: 13. The CDR3 is 17 residues long. CDR1 and CDR2 (germline): LNHDA, SQIVND (reference sequence).

This clone was counted a single time. CDR3 in amino acids: CASSKGAGGPDTDTQYF. The CDR3, as DNA: TGTGCCAGCAGCAAAGGGGCGGGGGGGCCCGACACAGATACGCAGTATTTT. The V call is TRBV21-1, the J call TRBJ2-3; no DNA check was done on the table's D call, TRBD2. TRBV21-1 is noted as a pseudogene. The CDR3 runs to 17 residues.

About this clone itself: The junction departs from germline at one end; a sequencing error may be responsible. V is TRBV3-1 (or the pseudogene TRBV3-2) and J is TRBJ2-3; 8 nucleotides align to TRBD2. Germline CDR1 is LGHDT and CDR2 is YNNKEL (reference sequence). This CDR3 comprises 16 residues. The DNA of the CDR3 is TGTGCCAACAGCCGGCCTACTAGCGGCTACACAGATACGCAGTATTTT. Protein product: CANSRPTSGYTDTQYF.

The chain joins TRBV2 to TRBJ2-2; TRBD1 agrees at 8 bases. With 6 bases clipped from V and 6 bases from J, the junction kept 6 bases outside the gene matches. Germline CDR1 reads SNHLY; CDR2 reads FYNNEI. CDR3 size: 14 residues. The CDR3 sequence: CASSILQGAGELFF. As DNA, the CDR3 is TGTGCCAGCAGCATACTACAGGGGGCCGGGGAGCTGTTTTTT.

The chain carries TRBV6-1 and TRBJ1-2; D remains unclear. CDR3 length: 17 residues. Germline-derived CDR1 and CDR2 are MNHNS and SASEGT. V dropped 4 bases and J dropped 2 bases, with 20 bases sitting between them. The CDR3 nucleotides are TGTGCCAGCAGTGCCCACCTTCTCGGACGGAGGAACTATGGCTACACCTTC. This translates into CASSAHLLGRRNYGYTF.

The chain combines TRBV6-1 with TRBJ2-7; TRBD1 aligns across 8 bases. This CDR3 comprises 15 residues. With 0 bases clipped from V and 9 bases from J, the junction kept 10 bases outside the gene matches. Germline-derived CDR1 and CDR2 are MNHNS and SASEGT. The CDR3 DNA sequence: TGTGCCAGCAGTGAAGCGACAGGGGATCCCTGGGGGCAGTACTTC. This encodes CASSEATGDPWGQYF.

V gene TRBV14 combines with J gene TRBJ1-4; D not certain. The CDR3 totals 14 residues. The V end lost 4 bases, the J end lost 8 bases, and 14 bases lay between the germline ends. Germline CDR1 and CDR2: SGHDN and FVKESK. In nucleotides, the CDR3 is TGTGCCAGCAGCCCCACTCCAACGAGGGAAAAACTGTTTTTT. Amino acids: CASSPTPTREKLFF.

This clone appeared a few times. The rearrangement uses TRBV4-1 and TRBJ1-2; no clear D gene. Trimming cost V 4 bases and J 3 bases, with 15 bases left between them. The CDR3 spans 15 residues. The germline V gene encodes CDR1 MGHRA and CDR2 YSYEKL. The CDR3 coding sequence is TGCGCCAGCAGCCTTATCCCGACGGCGGACTATGGCTACACCTTC. As protein: CASSLIPTADYGYTF.

CDR3 bases: TGCGCCAGCAGCACTACTAGCGGGGGGCCTCAGACCCAGTACTTC. This gives the protein CASSTTSGGPQTQYF. The chain recombines TRBV5-1 with TRBJ2-5, with 12 nucleotides matching TRBD2. V trimming: 4 bases; J trimming: 6 bases; junction bases outside the gene matches: 7. Germline loops: CDR1 SGHRS, CDR2 YFSETQ. CDR3 length: 15 amino acids.

V usage is TRBV18 and J usage is TRBJ1-6; no reliable D call. Germline assignment: CDR1 KGHSH and CDR2 LQKENI. The CDR3 spans 13 residues. V gave up 3 bases and J gave up 16 bases, with 16 bases separating them. The CDR3 DNA sequence: TGTGCCAGCTCACCCGCATATAACTCTCCACTCCACTTT. Its protein product is CASSPAYNSPLHF.

This chain links TRBV11-2 with TRBJ1-3, with D possibly TRBD1 on 5 matching bases. CDR1 is SGHAT and CDR2 is FQNNGV in the germline V gene. The V gene lost 6 bases and the J gene lost 2 bases, with 17 bases spanning the gap. The CDR3 loop spans 16 amino acids. The CDR3 spells CASSPLLGGAGNTIYF. The CDR3, as DNA: TGTGCCAGCAGTCCTCTCCTGGGGGGGGCTGGAAACACCATATATTTT.

This clone was counted between two and nine times. DNA of the CDR3: TGCGCCAGCAGTGACGCATGGAGCTCCTACGAGCAGTACTTC. This encodes CASSDAWSSYEQYF. The chain employs TRBV10-1 and TRBJ2-7, with D unresolved. CDR3 length equals 14 residues. Germline CDR1 WNHNN, CDR2 SYGVQD (reference sequence). Trimming shortened V by 3 bases and J by 0 bases, and 9 bases separated the two germline ends.

V and J are TRBV6-2 or TRBV6-3 and TRBJ2-3; TRBD2 agrees at 9 bases. V shed 5 bases, J shed 4 bases, and the junction held 10 bases outside the gene matches. CDR3 length: 16 residues. CDR1 and CDR2 from the germline V gene are MNHEY and SVGEGT. This CDR3 is CASSPSERGAADTQYF. CDR3 nucleotide sequence: TGTGCCAGCAGTCCCTCGGAGCGGGGGGCCGCAGATACGCAGTATTTT.

The chain combines TRBV11-2 with TRBJ1-2; D perhaps matches TRBD1 (5 bases). Trimming removed 5 bases at V and 6 bases at J, with 16 bases between. CDR1 is SGHAT, CDR2 FQNNGV, per germline. This CDR3 region has 14 residues. In nucleotides, the CDR3 is TGTGCCAGCAGCACCCCACGGGGGGGGGATGGCTACACCTTC. This sequence encodes CASSTPRGGDGYTF.

The rearrangement links TRBV27 to TRBJ1-1; D unresolved. Germline-derived CDR1 and CDR2 are MNHEY and SMNVEV (reference sequence). The CDR3 contains 13 residues. Trimming removed 6 bases from V and 3 bases from J, with 11 bases in between. In DNA form, the CDR3 reads TGTGCCAGCAGAAACTTGGTGGACACTGAAGCTTTCTTT. Its translation: CASRNLVDTEAFF.

The chain has TRBV5-1 and TRBJ2-3; 9 bases match TRBD1. This CDR3 comprises 15 residues. V lost 0 bases, J lost 7 bases, and 6 bases stayed unmatched. Germline V gives CDR1 SGHRS, CDR2 YFSETQ. The CDR3 region is CASSLGGQGKNTQYF. The CDR3 DNA reads as TGCGCCAGCAGCTTGGGGGGACAGGGAAAAAATACGCAGTATTTT.

The chain uses TRBV5-1 and TRBJ1-2; D is ambiguous. The V end lost 0 bases, the J end lost 4 bases, and 10 bases lay between the germline ends. CDR1 and CDR2 (germline): SGHRS, YFSETQ. The CDR3 is 14 residues long. In DNA form, the CDR3 reads TGCGCCAGCAGCTTGGCCACCGGCGGCTATGGCTACACCTTC. Protein: CASSLATGGYGYTF.

This chain's CDR3 is CASSLGLAGGLYEQYF. The DNA for the CDR3 is TGTGCCAGCAGCCTCGGACTAGCGGGGGGACTATACGAGCAGTACTTC. V gene TRBV3-1 (or the pseudogene TRBV3-2) combines with J gene TRBJ2-7; 14 nucleotides match TRBD2. The CDR3 spans 16 residues. From germline, CDR1 is LGHDT and CDR2 YNNKEL (reference sequence). The junction had 6 bases not matched to a gene; V was cut back by 4 bases and J by 4 bases.

This chain uses TRBV19 with TRBJ1-2, with 12 bases lining up with TRBD1. This CDR3 is built from 15 residues. Germline CDR1 LNHDA, CDR2 SQIVND (reference sequence). V was pared by 8 bases and J by 8 bases, with 12 bases of the junction left unmatched. The DNA of the CDR3 is TGTGCCAGTCTCCAACCGGGACAGGGGGCAGGCGGCTACACCTTC. It is translated as CASLQPGQGAGGYTF. Using reference TRBV19 and TRBJ1-2 for the parts outside the CDR3, the full variable domain is DGGITQSPKYLFRKEGQNVTLSCEQNLNHDAMYWYRQDPGQGLRLIYYSQIVNDFQKGDIAEGYSVSREKKESFPLTVTSAQKNPTAFYLCASLQPGQGAGGYTFGSGTRLTVV.

The gene calls are TRBV6-5 and TRBJ1-5; 7 bases fit TRBD1. Trimming at V came to 6 bases and at J to 7 bases, leaving 9 bases not matched to a gene. Germline CDR1 is MNHEY and CDR2 is SVGAGI. The CDR3 extends over 14 amino acids. In nucleotides, the CDR3 is TGTGCCAGCAGCCGACAGGGAGGTGCACAGCCCCAGCATTTT. Residues: CASSRQGGAQPQHF.

The CDR3 DNA is TGTGCTAGTGGAGGGTCGGCTAGCGGGGAAGAGACCCAGTACTTC. Its translation is CASGGSASGEETQYF. This chain uses TRBV12-5 with TRBJ2-5, with 9 bases that match TRBD2. CDR3 length: 15 amino acids. The J segment lost 3 bases and the V segment lost 6 bases, leaving 8 bases of the junction unmatched. Germline CDR1 LGHNT, CDR2 FRNRAP.

The rearrangement uses TRBV9 and TRBJ1-2; TRBD1 is a possible D gene (5 bases). Trimming shortened V by 0 bases and J by 6 bases, and 12 bases separated the two germline ends. The CDR3 covers 14 residues. Germline values: CDR1 SGDLS, CDR2 YYNGEE. The CDR3: CASSVGMGRNGYTF. The CDR3 DNA reads TGTGCCAGCAGCGTAGGTATGGGGCGGAATGGCTACACCTTC.

This rearrangement joins TRBV10-2 to TRBJ2-4, with D possibly TRBD1 on 6 matching bases. Germline CDR1 is WSHSY and CDR2 is SAAADI. The CDR3 loop spans 16 amino acids. Between the trimmed V and J ends, which lost 6 bases and 4 bases, there was a span of 19 bases. In nucleotides, the CDR3 is TGCGCCAGCAGAGAGGACAGCCGAAACACTAAAAACATTCAGTACTTC. As protein: CASREDSRNTKNIQYF.

This clone showed up just once. The chain recombines TRBV7-6 with TRBJ1-3; 7 nucleotides line up with TRBD1. Trimming cost V 4 bases and J 0 bases; bases outside gene matches: 3. This CDR3 contains 15 residues. The germline V gene encodes CDR1 SGHVS and CDR2 FNYEAQ. CDR3 loop: CASSSRDSSGNTIYF. The CDR3 DNA sequence: TGTGCCAGCAGCTCCCGGGACAGCTCTGGAAACACCATATATTTT. The complete variable domain, with remaining parts taken from reference TRBV7-6 and TRBJ1-3, reads GAGVSQSPRYKVTKRGQDVALRCDPISGHVSLYWYRQALGQGPEFLTYFNYEAQQDKSGLPNDRFSAERPEGSISTLTIQRTEQRDSAMYRCASSSRDSSGNTIYFGEGSWLTVV.

This clone was observed a single time. The CDR3 DNA reads as TGTGCCAGCAGTGAATCAACAATCAGGGGGGCCTACTATGGCTACACCTTC. Translation gives CASSESTIRGAYYGYTF. The rearrangement links TRBV6-1 to TRBJ1-2, with 7 bases identical to TRBD1. This CDR3 contains 17 residues. The V gene's germline CDR1 is MNHNS and CDR2 SASEGT. The J segment lost 3 bases and the V segment lost 2 bases, leaving 12 bases of the junction unmatched.

The chain uses TRBV3-1 (or the pseudogene TRBV3-2) and TRBJ1-3; D call uncertain. The CDR3 sequence is 13 residues long. The germline V gene encodes CDR1 LGHDT and CDR2 YNNKEL (reference sequence). Trimming pared 4 bases from V and 3 bases from J, leaving 7 bases between. The CDR3 loop is CASSPSVGNTIYF. CDR3 bases: TGTGCCAGCAGCCCTTCGGTTGGAAACACCATATATTTT.

The chain carries TRBV2 and TRBJ1-2, with 7 bases identical to TRBD1. V gave up 10 bases and J gave up 0 bases; unmatched junction bases: 5. Germline V gives CDR1 SNHLY, CDR2 FYNNEI. The CDR3 has 13 amino acids. The CDR3 DNA reads TGTGCCAACCGACAGGGAACTAACTATGGCTACACCTTC. It specifies CANRQGTNYGYTF. The variable domain in full, completed from reference TRBV2 and TRBJ1-2, reads EPEVTQTPSHQVTQMGQEVILRCVPISNHLYFYWYRQILGQKVEFLVSFYNNEISEKSEIFDDQFSVERPDGSNFTLKIRSTKLEDSAMYFCANRQGTNYGYTFGSGTRLTVV.